A selection of T cell receptor beta chains follows, all from one sample in a study of cytomegalovirus exposure and HLA in healthy donors. Assay used: immunoSEQ multiplex PCR; TCRdb lists only in-frame clones, some missing. The table includes 130,000 to 150,000 clones, approximately 80% detected once. The sample comprised PBMCs. Every receptor here comes from a man aged 35 to 55 in good health and CMV-seronegative. CDR3s include the opening cysteine and the closing phenylalanine or tryptophan. Fields, in order: CDR3 DNA, CDR3 protein, D gene, V gene, J gene. A D gene is named only where the DNA matches it firmly.

CDR3nt: TGTGCCAGCAGCCCCACAGGGGCCGCAGCTTATGGCTACACCTTC; CDR3aa: CASSPTGAAAYGYTF; d_gene: TRBD1; v_gene: TRBV7-2; j_gene: TRBJ1-2
CDR3nt: TGTGCCAGCAGCCTCTCACTGCAGACAGGGAATCAGCCCCAGCATTTT; CDR3aa: CASSLSLQTGNQPQHF; d_gene: TRBD1; v_gene: TRBV5-5; j_gene: TRBJ1-5
CDR3nt: TGTGCCAGCAGTTTTCCCGGGACAGGGATTCGGAGTGATGAAAAACTGTTTTTT; CDR3aa: CASSFPGTGIRSDEKLFF; d_gene: TRBD1; v_gene: TRBV13; j_gene: TRBJ1-4
CDR3nt: TGTGCCAGCAGCCCCACTAGCACGAGCTCCTACGAGCAGTACTTC; CDR3aa: CASSPTSTSSYEQYF; d_gene: NA; v_gene: TRBV7-9; j_gene: TRBJ2-7
CDR3nt: TGTGCCAGTAGTATACAGGGTTTTGGCGCAGATACGCAGTATTTT; CDR3aa: CASSIQGFGADTQYF; d_gene: NA; v_gene: TRBV19; j_gene: TRBJ2-3
CDR3nt: TGTGCCAGCAGCCAACTGACAGGGGGAACCAATGGCTACACCTTC; CDR3aa: CASSQLTGGTNGYTF; d_gene: TRBD1; v_gene: TRBV14; j_gene: TRBJ1-2
CDR3nt: TGCGCCAGCAGCCAATCGACAGGGGGCGTTTACGAGCAGTACTTC; CDR3aa: CASSQSTGGVYEQYF; d_gene: TRBD1; v_gene: TRBV4-1; j_gene: TRBJ2-7
CDR3nt: TGTGCCAGCAGCCGTGGACAGGGATACGAGCAGTACTTC; CDR3aa: CASSRGQGYEQYF; d_gene: TRBD1; v_gene: TRBV7-8; j_gene: TRBJ2-7
CDR3nt: TGTGCCAGTAAAATTGGGAGGCGTAAAAATCAGCCCCAGCATTTT; CDR3aa: CASKIGRRKNQPQHF; d_gene: NA; v_gene: TRBV19; j_gene: TRBJ1-5
CDR3nt: TGTGCCAGCAGCTTAGCCCCTGGGCAGTTAGGATATAGGGGCTACGAGCAGTACTTC; CDR3aa: CASSLAPGQLGYRGYEQYF; d_gene: NA; v_gene: TRBV7-9; j_gene: TRBJ2-7
CDR3nt: TGTGCCAGTAGTATTTCAGCGGGGGGGCAGTCCTACAATGAGCAGTTCTTC; CDR3aa: CASSISAGGQSYNEQFF; d_gene: TRBD2; v_gene: TRBV19; j_gene: TRBJ2-1
CDR3nt: TGTGCCAGCAGCCCCCGACAGGGTTTAGACCAGTACTTC; CDR3aa: CASSPRQGLDQYF; d_gene: TRBD1; v_gene: TRBV9; j_gene: TRBJ2-5